The 8 T cell receptor beta chains reported below all come from one sample, sequenced in a study of blood T cells in healthy people across ages (dated by TCRdb to between 2015 and 2016). The protocol used for the library was 5' RACE. The instrument was an Illumina HiSeq 2500. The second PCR ran for roughly 6 to 11 cycles and used a J-beta primer mix along with a sample-barcoded 5' primer. Clones were called with MiXCR by TCRdb after fastp trimmed the public reads at Q25, and only in-frame beta chains were retained. One record per CDR3 amino acid sequence lists the most common genes and DNA. The table for this sample lists 1.5 million to 2 million distinct CDR3 sequences; about 50% of them were counted only once. Less than 2.5% of the sample is in the top ten clones. Material: blood. These receptors all come from a woman between 40 and 50 years old in good health.

This clonotype was counted only a few times. The chain recombines TRBV6-2 or TRBV6-3 with TRBJ2-5; no clear D gene. V lost 1 base and J 2 bases, leaving 8 bases between the germline ends. CDR1 and CDR2 (germline): MNHEY, SVGEGT. CDR3 size: 14 residues. The CDR3 DNA is TGTGCCAGCAGTTACTGGGCAGCTCAAGAGACCCAGTACTTC. Its translation: CASSYWAAQETQYF.

This clonotype was seen ten or more times. The rearrangement uses TRBV7-2 and TRBJ2-7; 8 bases fit TRBD1. The J segment lost 1 base and the V segment lost 0 bases, leaving 2 bases of the junction unmatched. The germline V gene encodes CDR1 SGHTA and CDR2 FQGNSA. The CDR3 loop spans 15 amino acids. The CDR3 DNA sequence: TGTGCCAGCAGCTTAGCGACAGGGGAGTCCTACGAGCAGTACTTC. Translated: CASSLATGESYEQYF.

The J gene is TRBJ1-6, the V gene TRBV12-3 or TRBV12-4; a weak D match, TRBD1 (5 bases). This CDR3 contains 16 residues. Trimming removed 1 base at V and 9 bases at J, with 16 bases between. As DNA, the CDR3 is TGTGCCAGCAGTTTAGGCCAAGGGGTGCGGGGTTCACCCCTCCACTTT. Amino acid sequence: CASSLGQGVRGSPLHF.

The genes are TRBV28 and TRBJ1-2, with a weak D call TRBD1 (5 bases). This CDR3 region has 11 residues. Germline V gene lookup returns CDR1 MDHEN and CDR2 SYDVKM. Trimming took off 10 bases at V and 9 bases at J, with 15 bases between the two ends. CDR3 nucleotide sequence: TGTGCCATCTTAGACCAGGGCCGCTACACCTTC. Translation gives CAILDQGRYTF.

This clonotype has a single count. The CDR3 nucleotides are TGTGCCAGCAGCTTAGCTCCGGGACAGACTAACTATGGCTACACCTTC. The encoded protein is CASSLAPGQTNYGYTF. V gene TRBV7-8 combines with J gene TRBJ1-2, with 7 positions matching TRBD1. Trimming took 0 bases from V and 0 from J; bases not matched to a gene: 4. The CDR3 runs 16 residues. Germline CDR1 SGHVS, CDR2 FQNEAQ.

Concerning this clonotype itself: A much larger clone lies a single base off, so this may be a read error. The chain recombines TRBV28 with TRBJ2-5, with D tentatively TRBD2 (6 bases). The end of the DNA is better explained by TRBJ2-1, so the J call may be wrong. CDR3 length equals 14 residues. Per germline, CDR1 MDHEN and CDR2 SYDVKM. CDR3 loop: CASSRLGGQETQFF. The CDR3 coding sequence is TGTGCCAGCAGTCGGCTCGGGGGTCAAGAGACCCAGTTCTTC.

The rearrangement joins TRBV11-3 to TRBJ2-5; D gene unclear. Germline loops: CDR1 SGHNT, CDR2 YENEEA. Deletions cut 3 bases from V and 5 bases from J, with 7 bases between. This CDR3 region has 12 residues. CDR3 protein: CASSFNAETQYF. The CDR3 DNA is TGTGCCAGCAGCTTCAACGCGGAGACCCAGTACTTC. Variable domain in full (rest from reference TRBV11-3 and TRBJ2-5): EAGVVQSPRYKIIEKKQPVAFWCNPISGHNTLYWYLQNLGQGPELLIRYENEEAVDDSQLPKDRFSAERLKGVDSTLKIQPAELGDSAVYLCASSFNAETQYFGPGTRLLVL.

The J gene is TRBJ2-5, the V gene TRBV5-1; D is possibly TRBD2 (6 bases). The V gene's germline CDR1 is SGHRS and CDR2 YFSETQ. This CDR3 contains 15 residues. The germline V and J ends were trimmed by 4 bases and 3 bases, with 16 bases remaining between them. CDR3 amino acids: CASSAGPRREETQYF. CDR3 DNA sequence: TGCGCCAGCAGCGCGGGACCGAGGAGAGAAGAGACCCAGTACTTC.